This T cell receptor beta chain was identified during a study of PD-L1 blockade in urothelial cancer. In this sample, this clone turned up a few times. Method: immunoSEQ multiplex PCR; TCRdb's copy keeps in-frame clones and lacks some. This table has fewer than 60,000 clones, about 81% appearing once. This sample's time point: pretreatment peripheral blood. V was clipped by 4 bases and J by 2 bases, with 8 bases between them. This CDR3 contains 14 residues. Germline lookup yields CDR1 MNHNS and CDR2 SASEGT. This receptor was obtained from a man aged 65-85 years with urothelial cancer. The chain combines TRBV6-1 with TRBJ1-4; D may be TRBD1 (5 bases). Material: PBMCs, obtained around atezolizumab (anti-PD-L1) treatment. The CDR3 sequence: CASSGRGTNEKLFF. The DNA for the CDR3 is TGTGCCAGCAGTGGCCGGGGGACTAATGAAAAACTGTTTTTT.